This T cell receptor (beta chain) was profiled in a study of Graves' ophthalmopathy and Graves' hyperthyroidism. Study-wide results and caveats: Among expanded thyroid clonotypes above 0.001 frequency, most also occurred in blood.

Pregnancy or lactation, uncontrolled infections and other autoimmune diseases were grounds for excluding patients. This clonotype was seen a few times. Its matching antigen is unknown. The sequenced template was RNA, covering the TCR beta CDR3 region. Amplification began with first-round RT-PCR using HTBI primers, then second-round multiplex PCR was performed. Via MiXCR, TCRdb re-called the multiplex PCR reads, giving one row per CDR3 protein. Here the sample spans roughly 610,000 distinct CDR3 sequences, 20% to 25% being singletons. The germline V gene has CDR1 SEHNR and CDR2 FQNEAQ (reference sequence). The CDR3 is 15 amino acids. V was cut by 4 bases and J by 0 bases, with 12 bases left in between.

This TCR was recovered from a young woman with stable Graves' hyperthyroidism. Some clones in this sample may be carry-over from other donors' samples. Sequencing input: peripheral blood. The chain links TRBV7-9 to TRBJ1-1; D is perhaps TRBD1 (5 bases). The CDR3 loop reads CASSSIGTLNTEAFF. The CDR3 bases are TGTGCCAGCAGCTCCATTGGGACGTTGAACACTGAAGCTTTCTTT.